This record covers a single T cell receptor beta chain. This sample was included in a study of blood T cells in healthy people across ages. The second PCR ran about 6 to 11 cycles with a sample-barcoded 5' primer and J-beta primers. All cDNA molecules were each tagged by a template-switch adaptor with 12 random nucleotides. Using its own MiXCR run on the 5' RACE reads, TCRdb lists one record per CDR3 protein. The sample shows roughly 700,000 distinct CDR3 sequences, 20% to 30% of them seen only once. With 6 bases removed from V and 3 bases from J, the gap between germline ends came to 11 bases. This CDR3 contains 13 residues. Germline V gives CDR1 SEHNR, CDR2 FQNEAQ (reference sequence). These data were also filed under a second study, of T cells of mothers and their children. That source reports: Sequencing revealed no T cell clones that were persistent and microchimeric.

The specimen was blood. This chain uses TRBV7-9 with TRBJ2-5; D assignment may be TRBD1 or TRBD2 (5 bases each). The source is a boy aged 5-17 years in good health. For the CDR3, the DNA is TGTGCCAGCAGTGACGGGACCGAAGAGACCCAGTACTTC. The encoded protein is CASSDGTEETQYF.